Listed below are T cell receptor beta chains from one sample, sequenced in a study of shared clonotypes between healthy human individuals. Data came from immunoSEQ multiplex PCR; TCRdb stores just in-frame clones and leaves some out. Of 600,000 to 750,000 clones in the sample, 55% to 75% were seen once. Input material: memory CD4+ T cells sorted from blood. The receptors stem from a woman in her twenties or thirties in good health. Both conserved end residues are part of each CDR3. A D gene is named only where the DNA matches it firmly. A row's size may be missing; if present it is once, few, many or a size class.

CDR3 length	V gene	D gene	J gene	clone size	CDR3 DNA	CDR3 protein
14	TRBV19	TRBD1	TRBJ1-2	few	TGTGCCAGTAGGCCAGCGGACAGGGCCTATGGCTACACCTTC	CASRPADRAYGYTF
17	TRBV5-1	TRBD2	TRBJ2-3	NA	TGCGCCAGCAGCCCCCTATCGGTAGCGGGGTTCACAGATACGCAGTATTTT	CASSPLSVAGFTDTQYF
13	TRBV9	NA	TRBJ2-5	NA	TGTGCCAGCAGCGTAGGAGGGACGGAGACCCAGTACTTC	CASSVGGTETQYF
18	TRBV4-1	NA	TRBJ1-1	once	TGCGCCAGCAGCCAAGATCGCGCCGGTCTCGTGGGGAACACTGAAGCTTTCTTT	CASSQDRAGLVGNTEAFF
11	TRBV27	NA	TRBJ1-2	NA	TGTGCCAGCAGATATAACTATGGCTACACCTTC	CASRYNYGYTF
15	TRBV5-1	NA	TRBJ2-5	few	TGCGCCAGCAGCTTGCTAGCGACAGGGCAAGAGACCCAGTACTTC	CASSLLATGQETQYF
14	TRBV19	TRBD2	TRBJ2-7	NA	TGTGCCAGTAGTTCACAGACTAGCGGGAGGGAGCAGTACTTC	CASSSQTSGREQYF
13	TRBV29-1	TRBD2	TRBJ2-5	NA	TGCAGCGTTGTAGCGGGAGGAGGCGAGACCCAGTACTTC	CSVVAGGGETQYF
13	TRBV5-4	NA	TRBJ2-7	many	TGTGCCAGCAGAGGAGACATCTCCTACGAGCAGTACTTC	CASRGDISYEQYF
15	TRBV10-2	TRBD1	TRBJ1-5	NA	TGCGCCAGCAGCACCGGGACAGGGCTCAATCAGCCCCAGCATTTT	CASSTGTGLNQPQHF
15	TRBV2	TRBD2	TRBJ2-7	NA	TGTGCCAGCAGCGGACTAGCGGGACCCTCCTACGAGCAGTACTTC	CASSGLAGPSYEQYF
13	TRBV29-1	NA	TRBJ2-3	NA	TGCAGCTCAGCACAGGGGGGGGTAGATACGCAGTATTTT	CSSAQGGVDTQYF
12	TRBV7-2	NA	TRBJ1-2	NA	TGTGCCAGCAGCCCGGACGGGTATGGCTACACCTTC	CASSPDGYGYTF
12	TRBV27	NA	TRBJ2-5	NA	TGTGCCAGCAGTCCCGGGGGAGAGACCCAGTACTTC	CASSPGGETQYF
13	TRBV11-2	NA	TRBJ2-5	NA	TGTGCCAGCAGTTCTGGTAGCGCGGAGACCCAGTACTTC	CASSSGSAETQYF
13	TRBV11-2	NA	TRBJ2-7	NA	TGTGCCAGCAGCTTAGGTCCCGTCAACGAGCAGTACTTC	CASSLGPVNEQYF
13	TRBV10-2	NA	TRBJ2-7	NA	TGCGCCAGCAGACTTCCAGGAACCTACGAGCAGTACTTC	CASRLPGTYEQYF
15	TRBV25-1	TRBD2	TRBJ2-7	NA	TGTGCCAGCAGTGAATGGGGGAGGGAATCCTACGAGCAGTACTTC	CASSEWGRESYEQYF
12	TRBV29-1	NA	TRBJ2-2	many	TGCAGCGTTGGCCAGGGTCACGGGGAGCTGTTTTTT	CSVGQGHGELFF
15	TRBV4-2	TRBD1	TRBJ1-5	NA	TGTGCCAGCAGCCAGGAAACAGGGGCCAATCAGCCCCAGCATTTT	CASSQETGANQPQHF
16	TRBV28	NA	TRBJ2-5	NA	TGTGCCAGCAGTTTATCGGGACGAGGGTACCAAGAGACCCAGTACTTC	CASSLSGRGYQETQYF
15	TRBV4-1	NA	TRBJ2-5	NA	TGCGCCAGCAGCCAAGATCCTATCTCTCAAGAGACCCAGTACTTC	CASSQDPISQETQYF
14	TRBV6-6	TRBD2	TRBJ2-3	NA	TGTGCCAGCAGTTATGGGCACGGGGGGGATACGCAGTATTTT	CASSYGHGGDTQYF
14	TRBV28	NA	TRBJ1-1	few	TGTGCCAGCAGGCTGTTCACGCTTAACACTGAAGCTTTCTTT	CASRLFTLNTEAFF
13	TRBV6-4	NA	TRBJ2-2	NA	TGTGCCAGCAGTCAATCGGTCACCGGGGAGCTGTTTTTT	CASSQSVTGELFF
16	TRBV19	NA	TRBJ2-1	NA	TGTGCCAGTAGTATAGGTGCGAGAGTAACCGGGAATGAGCAGTTCTTC	CASSIGARVTGNEQFF
14	TRBV10-3	TRBD1	TRBJ2-3	once	TGTGCCATCGGGGCGACAGGGACCACAGATACGCAGTATTTT	CAIGATGTTDTQYF
13	TRBV5-1	NA	TRBJ1-1	NA	TGCGCCAGCAGGGACTTTGTGAACACTGAAGCTTTCTTT	CASRDFVNTEAFF
13	TRBV18	NA	TRBJ2-7	NA	TGTGCCAGCCGTTGGGCAGGGGAAATCGAGCAGTACTTC	CASRWAGEIEQYF
10	TRBV28	NA	TRBJ2-7	NA	TGTGCCAGCAGTTGGAAAGAGCAGTACTTC	CASSWKEQYF
14	TRBV11-3	NA	TRBJ1-2	NA	TGTGCCAGCACCCCCGCCCCGGAGGACTATGGCTACACCTTC	CASTPAPEDYGYTF
14	TRBV29-1	NA	TRBJ1-3	NA	TGCAGCGTTAGTCGGGTCCCCTCTGGAAACACCATATATTTT	CSVSRVPSGNTIYF
17	TRBV11-1	NA	TRBJ2-3	NA	TGTGCCAGCAGCTTCGGATCCGTGACTTTCAGCACAGATACGCAGTATTTT	CASSFGSVTFSTDTQYF
13	TRBV27	NA	TRBJ2-3	NA	TGTGCCAGCGGGCCACAGGGAGGAGATACGCAGTATTTT	CASGPQGGDTQYF
11	TRBV10-2	NA	TRBJ1-2	NA	TGCGCCAGCAGTGATGGGGTTGGCTACACCTTC	CASSDGVGYTF
13	TRBV28	NA	TRBJ1-1	NA	TGTGCCAGCAGATCCGGCATGAACACTGAAGCTTTCTTT	CASRSGMNTEAFF
14	TRBV28	TRBD2	TRBJ2-3	many	TGTGCCAGCGCCGCGGGAGGAGCTACAGATACGCAGTATTTT	CASAAGGATDTQYF
14	TRBV5-1	NA	TRBJ2-1	few	TGCGCCAGCAGCTTGGCCCAAGGGTGGGATGAGCAGTTCTTC	CASSLAQGWDEQFF
14	TRBV5-1	TRBD1	TRBJ1-2	NA	TGCGCCAGCAGCTTGGGTACAGGGGCTGACGGCTACACCTTC	CASSLGTGADGYTF
17	TRBV7-2	TRBD2	TRBJ2-2	NA	TGTGCCAGCAGCCGACTAGCGGGAGGGCCCGACACCGGGGAGCTGTTTTTT	CASSRLAGGPDTGELFF
14	TRBV28	TRBD1	TRBJ1-4	NA	TGTGCCAGCAGGACCAGGGGGTCGAATGAAAAACTGTTTTTT	CASRTRGSNEKLFF
15	TRBV19	TRBD1	TRBJ2-2	NA	TGTGCCAGTAGTATCCCAGGGGGTTTCACCGGGGAGCTGTTTTTT	CASSIPGGFTGELFF
17	TRBV28	TRBD2	TRBJ2-2	NA	TGTGCCAGCAGTACTCCCGGACTAGCGGGAAGTTCCGGGGAGCTGTTTTTT	CASSTPGLAGSSGELFF
14	TRBV29-1	TRBD1	TRBJ2-7	NA	TGCAGCGTTGCCAGGGGACAGGGGGCTTACGAGCAGTACTTC	CSVARGQGAYEQYF
13	TRBV29-1	NA	TRBJ2-3	few	TGCAGCGTCGATGGGATCGGTTCAGATACGCAGTATTTT	CSVDGIGSDTQYF
14	TRBV25-1	NA	TRBJ1-1	few	TGTGCCAGCAGTGAATATCATCGGGGCGCTGAAGCTTTCTTT	CASSEYHRGAEAFF
13	TRBV14	NA	TRBJ1-3	NA	TGTGCCAGCAGCCAAGTTCGTGGAAACACCATATATTTT	CASSQVRGNTIYF
15	TRBV19	NA	TRBJ2-1	once	TGTGCCAGTAGCATCCCTTTTAGCGGCTACAATGAGCAGTTCTTC	CASSIPFSGYNEQFF
15	TRBV28	NA	TRBJ2-1	NA	TGTGCCAGCAGTTTACGGGTCTCTCTGGGTAATGAGCAGTTCTTC	CASSLRVSLGNEQFF
20	TRBV21-1	NA	TRBJ2-3	NA	TGTGCCAGCAGCAAAGCTGGGACAGGGGGCAAGGCGGGGGACACAGATACGCAGTATTTT	CASSKAGTGGKAGDTDTQYF
16	TRBV15	TRBD1	TRBJ2-6	NA	TGTGCCACCAGCAGGATTACAGGGGCTGGGGCCAACGTCCTGACTTTC	CATSRITGAGANVLTF
16	TRBV9	TRBD1	TRBJ1-1	once	TGTGCCAGCAGCGGAGGAGGACAGGGAGGGAACACTGAAGCTTTCTTT	CASSGGGQGGNTEAFF
14	TRBV5-5	NA	TRBJ1-1	few	TGTGCCAGCAGCTACATATCCTCGAACACTGAAGCTTTCTTT	CASSYISSNTEAFF
12	TRBV18	NA	TRBJ2-7	NA	TGTGCCAGCTCAGGACAATCTCCCGAGCAGTACTTC	CASSGQSPEQYF
15	TRBV11-2	TRBD1	TRBJ2-7	NA	TGTGCCAGCAGTGAAGGGGACAGGGGGCTAGGCGAGCAGTACTTC	CASSEGDRGLGEQYF